This T cell receptor (beta chain) was identified in a study of shared clonotypes between healthy human individuals (dated by TCRdb to about 2020). Context from the whole study: The cohort comprised two women and three men aged 18 to 49 years. To estimate repertoire size and how much clonotypes are shared between individuals, the study performed deep sequencing of blood TCR repertoires from five healthy adults. Between about 0.9 and 9 billion PBMCs per donor were obtained by leukapheresis. To increase sequencing depth and limit assay-specific biases, TCR repertoire library preparation and sequencing were carried out by different laboratories using diverse techniques. For each donor, CD4 naive and CD4 memory were each given three plates, CD8 naive was given two plates, and CD8 memory was given one plate. The study at large found these results: Higher generation probabilities were observed for clonotypes shared by all four sorted-subset donors than for non-shared clonotypes. Naive subsets generally had larger estimated clonotype richness than memory subsets did. Because the study included only a small number of donors, the genetic and exposure-history diversity represented was limited. Across four donors, 5% to 6% of naive CD4, over 3% of naive CD8, around 2.5% of memory CD4, and 0.4% of memory CD8 clonotypes were shared. Sampling was limited to blood, and TCR repertoires in tissue likely differ from TCR repertoires in blood. Incomplete sequencing was indicated by rarefaction of sorted-subset datasets, despite the large sequencing depth. Pairwise subsampling indicated that sequencing depth was expected to affect the degree of clonotype sharing among donors.

TCR CDR3 regions were amplified from genomic DNA by multiplex PCR using the deep immunoSEQ assay. Genomic DNA extracted from each cell subset was distributed evenly over all wells of several immunoSEQ 96-well plates, and each plate served as one replicate. For sorted subsets, approximately 210 ng of genomic DNA, equivalent to 30,000 or so T cell genomes, went into each replicate PCR. Purified libraries were measured with a Qubit 3.0 fluorometer, size-checked on a Bioanalyzer 2100, and measured again with the KAPA Library Quantification kit. Every immunoSEQ 96-well plate was sequenced on a separate single-read 150-cycle Illumina NextSeq 550 flow cell. Per the original workflow: Because the immunoSEQ output included only junctional sequences and no quality scores, the filtering could not be the same as the filtering used for full-length reads. To assign V/J genes and CDR3, sequences were annotated against IMGT germline references using PyIR, a Python wrapper for IgBLAST v1.9. Reads were removed for weak V/J assignments (E-value above 1e-6), missing CDR3, stop codons, out-of-frame junctions, or ambiguous translated residues. V3J clonotypes were defined as sequences sharing the same inferred V gene, J gene, and CDR3 amino acid sequence. To compute the percentage overlap between repertoires, the number of shared unique clonotypes was divided by the size of the smaller repertoire. Three approaches were used to assess repertoire richness: RTK rarefaction, the Chao1 estimator, and Recon v2.1 estimates of unobserved clonotypes. OLGA was used to compute generation probabilities for all TCRbeta clonotypes that the gDNA method yielded from a few donors. This is the immuneACCESS table as TCRdb keeps it, with only in-frame sequences that have V and J called. A part of the clones is gone; compared with another copy, unresolved V genes explain less than half, and the rest is unexplained. V, J and clone size are taken as reported in that table, and D and trimming were inferred from the DNA itself. This sample holds 100,000 or so clones; roughly 70% were observed only once. Approximately 25% of the sample rests with the top ten.

The junction shows trimming of 0 bases on V and 2 bases on J, plus 12 bases between the germline ends. Sequences MNHNS (CDR1) and SASEGT (CDR2) are obtained from the germline V gene. There are 16 amino acids in the CDR3, from cysteine to phenylalanine inclusive. Left in the record is the CDR3 DNA by itself, 48 bases read in frame from the first base. Healthy HIV-negative adults with no recently reported acute infections or vaccinations were included as donors. Only Caucasian adults living in Nashville, Tennessee, USA were represented among the donors. The CD8 memory samples were a combination of magnetically selected CD45RO+ cells and CCR7-negative CD45RA+ effector memory (TemRA) cells. Blood was collected by leukapheresis, and PBMCs were isolated by Ficoll-Histopaque density gradient centrifugation and then cryopreserved in liquid nitrogen vapor phase. Analytical flow cytometry was used to check the purity and quantity of every magnetically sorted T cell population. Genomic DNA was isolated from each sorted fraction and quantified by UV absorbance on a Nanodrop 2000c.

This clone was recorded a few times. Its specific antigen is unknown. Base quality data are lacking; no much larger clone is found one base away. The sequence links TRBV6-1 to TRBJ2-3; no D gene can be assigned with confidence. The sample taken for sequencing was memory CD8+ T cells sorted from blood. The cell subset or site label corresponds to: CD45RO+ cells pooled with CCR7-negative TemRA cells. The TCR was taken from a woman in her twenties or thirties in good health. The DNA sequence is given as TGTGCCAGCAGTGAAGCGCCAGTAATATCCACAGATACGCAGTATTTT. The resulting protein is CASSEAPVISTDTQYF.